This T cell receptor (beta chain) is drawn from a study of response to subunit inactivated influenza vaccine. Study conclusions and caveats: Authors suggested each seasonal flu vaccination may recruit only limited numbers of new T cells.

TCRdb used MiXCR to reprocess the RT-PCR reads, holding one entry per CDR3 protein. This sample has approximately 490,000 distinct CDR3 sequences, with under 8.5% found just once. The length of the CDR3 is 16 residues. V lost 3 bases to trimming and J lost 4 bases; unmatched junction nucleotides: 6. CDR1 is LGHNA and CDR2 is YNFKEQ in the germline V gene. This clonotype was counted between two and nine times. The antigen is not known. The sample in question was PBMCs from blood, obtained about 24 months after vaccination. The TCR comes from a man aged 45 to 75 who received an inactivated influenza vaccine. The rearrangement joins TRBV4-2 to TRBJ2-1; 10 bases line up with TRBD2. For the CDR3, the DNA is TGTGCCAGCAGCCAGGAGACTAGCGGGCAGTACAATGAGCAGTTCTTC. Translated: CASSQETSGQYNEQFF.